Listed here is a single TCR beta chain. The data derive from a study of blood T cell repertoires in COVID-19. Original analysis: Counts of nucleated cells, estimated from reference gene primer amplification, were obtained. Generated by immunoSEQ multiplex PCR, the TCRdb table keeps only in-frame clones and is missing some. That table gives V, J and clone size, and the DNA gave D and trimming. The table lists approximately 170,000 clones, about 83% of them singletons, with about 2.1% in the top ten. The germline CDR1 and CDR2 sequences are SGHTA and FQGNSA. The germline V and J ends were trimmed by 4 bases and 1 base, with 9 bases remaining between them. The CDR3 runs to 14 residues.

The specimen sequenced was peripheral blood. The sequence was obtained from a woman older than 75 with acute or convalescent COVID-19. The rearrangement links TRBV7-2 to TRBJ2-3; no clear D gene. In DNA form, the CDR3 reads TGTGCCAGCAGCTCGTCGGTGGGCACAGATACGCAGTATTTT. Its translation: CASSSSVGTDTQYF.